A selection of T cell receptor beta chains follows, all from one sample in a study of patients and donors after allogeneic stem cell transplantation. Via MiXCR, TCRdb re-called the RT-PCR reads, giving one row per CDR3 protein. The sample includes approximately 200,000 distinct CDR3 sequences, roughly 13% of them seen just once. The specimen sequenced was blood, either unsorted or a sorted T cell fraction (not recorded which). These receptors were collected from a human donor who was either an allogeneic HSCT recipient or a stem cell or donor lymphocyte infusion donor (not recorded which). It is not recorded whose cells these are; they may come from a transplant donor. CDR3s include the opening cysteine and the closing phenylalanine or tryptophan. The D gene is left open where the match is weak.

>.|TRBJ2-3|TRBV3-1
CASSQGTHGADTQYF
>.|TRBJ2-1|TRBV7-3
CASSGSLGGVQFF
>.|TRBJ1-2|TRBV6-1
CASTRVSGDLINYGYTF
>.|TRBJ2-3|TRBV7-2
CASSLVDTDTQYF
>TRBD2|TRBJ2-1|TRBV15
CATSRDALAGVGEQFF
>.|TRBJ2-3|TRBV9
CASRPTVGVVSDTQYF
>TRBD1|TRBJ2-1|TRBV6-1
CASSRQGPGDEQFF
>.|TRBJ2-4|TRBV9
CASTVQTHIWYF
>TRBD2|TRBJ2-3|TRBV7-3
CASSSPSGGNPSTDTQYF
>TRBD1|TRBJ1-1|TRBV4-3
CASSRSGTANTEAFF
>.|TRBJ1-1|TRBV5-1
CASSLDPASTEAFF
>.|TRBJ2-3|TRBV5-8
CASSPSPFSDTQYF